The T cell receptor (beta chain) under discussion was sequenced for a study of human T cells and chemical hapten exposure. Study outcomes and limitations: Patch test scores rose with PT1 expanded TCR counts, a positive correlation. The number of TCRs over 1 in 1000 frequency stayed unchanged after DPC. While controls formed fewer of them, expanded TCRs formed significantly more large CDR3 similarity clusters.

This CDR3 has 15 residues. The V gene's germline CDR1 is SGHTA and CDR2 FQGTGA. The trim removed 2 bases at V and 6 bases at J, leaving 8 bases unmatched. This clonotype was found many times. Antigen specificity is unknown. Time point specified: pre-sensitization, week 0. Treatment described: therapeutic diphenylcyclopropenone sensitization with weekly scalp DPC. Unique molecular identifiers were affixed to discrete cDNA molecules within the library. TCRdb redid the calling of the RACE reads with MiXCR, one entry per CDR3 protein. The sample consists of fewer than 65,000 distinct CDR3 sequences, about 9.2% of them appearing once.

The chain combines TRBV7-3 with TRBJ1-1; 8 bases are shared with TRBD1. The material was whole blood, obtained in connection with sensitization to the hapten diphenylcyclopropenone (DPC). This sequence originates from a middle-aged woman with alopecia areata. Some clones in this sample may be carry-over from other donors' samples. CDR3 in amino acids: CASSLWYRGTSEAFF. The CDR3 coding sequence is TGTGCCAGCAGCTTATGGTACAGGGGGACTTCTGAAGCTTTCTTT.